This TCR beta chain came from a study of blood T cell repertoires in COVID-19. Study as a whole: The United States, Italy and Spain provided the acute and convalescent COVID-19 samples. From T cells, B-cell-depleted T cells, or PBMCs came the material, which was cDNA or gDNA.

As originally analysed: How many nucleated cells were present was estimated from reference gene primer amplification. The assay was immunoSEQ multiplex PCR, and TCRdb's table has in-frame clones only and misses some. For V, J and clone size, that table is used; D and trimming come from the DNA. The sample contains 150,000 to 180,000 clones, roughly nine tenths of which appear only once. Trimming stripped 0 bases from V and 2 bases from J, with 8 bases between. The CDR3 is 14 residues long. Germline V CDR1 and CDR2: SEHNR, FQNEAQ (reference sequence). Sequencing was performed on peripheral blood. This sequence joins TRBV7-9 and TRBJ2-7; TRBD1 might be the D (6 bases). The receptor was isolated from a man aged 50 or older with acute or convalescent COVID-19. CDR3 nucleotides: TGTGCCAGCAGCTTAGCGCAGGGGCCCTACGAGCAGTACTTC. Translated, it gives CASSLAQGPYEQYF.